This T cell receptor beta chain was captured in a study of somatic mutations in cytotoxic T cells in rheumatoid arthritis. With respect to this clone: The target antigen is unknown.

Findings and caveats of the study: Compared with age-matched healthy controls, rheumatoid arthritis patients did not differ significantly in CD8+ T-cell clonality.

Here immunoSEQ multiplex PCR was the method, and the copy in TCRdb shows in-frame clones only, minus some. The sample has about 18,000 clones, more than 70% seen once. The sequenced material came from CD8+ T cells sorted from blood. This sequence originates from an adult with rheumatoid arthritis.

The CDR3 is CASNQIGDSSYNEQFF. In DNA form, the CDR3 reads TGTGCCAGCAACCAGATAGGGGATTCCTCCTACAATGAGCAGTTCTTC. The gene calls are TRBV27 and TRBJ2-1; TRBD1 is a possible D gene (5 bases). Germline CDR1 reads MNHEY; CDR2 reads SMNVEV (reference sequence). V dropped 7 bases and J dropped 0 bases, with 16 bases sitting between them. This CDR3 is 16 amino acids long.